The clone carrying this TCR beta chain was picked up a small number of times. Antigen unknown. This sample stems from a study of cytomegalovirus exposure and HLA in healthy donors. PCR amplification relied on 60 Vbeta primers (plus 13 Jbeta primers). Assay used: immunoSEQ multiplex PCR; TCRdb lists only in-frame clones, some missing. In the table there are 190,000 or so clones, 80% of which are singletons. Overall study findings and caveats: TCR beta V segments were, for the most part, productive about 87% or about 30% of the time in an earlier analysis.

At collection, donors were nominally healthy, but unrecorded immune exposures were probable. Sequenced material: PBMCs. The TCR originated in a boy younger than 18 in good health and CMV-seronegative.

CDR3 in amino acids: CASSLVASGGYEQYF. DNA for the CDR3: TGTGCCAGCAGCTTAGTGGCTAGCGGGGGTTACGAGCAGTACTTC. This rearrangement joins TRBV7-9 to TRBJ2-7; 10 bases fit TRBD2. The CDR3 sequence is 15 residues long. V lost 1 base and J lost 4; bases outside the gene matches: 4. Germline CDR1 reads SEHNR; CDR2 reads FQNEAQ (reference sequence).